This T cell receptor (beta chain) was sequenced for a study of blood T cells in healthy people across ages. The CDR3 length is 15 residues. V was pared by 0 bases and J by 5 bases, with 2 bases of the junction left unmatched. Germline-derived CDR1 and CDR2 are LGHDT and YNNKEL (reference sequence). Using a J-beta primer mix together with a sample-barcoded 5' primer, a second PCR was run for about 6 to 12 cycles. Researchers report that a template-switch adaptor with 12 random nucleotides tagged each cDNA molecule. TCRdb ran MiXCR on the 5' RACE reads and lists one entry per CDR3 protein. The sample lists 600,000 to 900,000 distinct CDR3 sequences, around 24% seen once, with less than 3.5% in the top ten. This clonotype showed up just a few times. Its target is not known. Study-wide results and limits: Comparison with aged donors showed that long-lived donors had more naive CD4+ cells and higher diversity.

This same sample was also taken into another study, of T cells of mothers and their children.

The sequence was obtained from a boy aged 5-17 years in good health. The V call is TRBV3-1, the J call TRBJ2-5, with 11 bases aligning to TRBD2. Sequences were obtained from blood. DNA for the CDR3: TGTGCCAGCAGCCAAGAGCCTAGCGGGGGGGAGACCCAGTACTTC. Its translation: CASSQEPSGGETQYF.